This TCR beta chain stems from a study of blood T cell repertoires in COVID-19. While infection was still active, Seattle patients were enrolled and then followed longitudinally. Sequencing used immunoSEQ multiplex PCR; TCRdb keeps in-frame clones, though not all of them. Found here are 200,000 to 300,000 clones, 85% to 90% of them singletons; the top ten hold over 4%. The V gene lost 6 bases and the J gene lost 7 bases, with 4 bases spanning the gap. Germline loops: CDR1 MDHEN, CDR2 SYDVKM. The CDR3 covers 10 residues. The receptor comes from a woman aged 55 to 70 with COVID-19, enrolled during active disease. Sequencing was carried out using peripheral blood. V and J are TRBV28 and TRBJ2-1; no clear D gene. The CDR3 sequence: CASRSNEQFF. Here the CDR3 DNA reads TGTGCCAGCAGGAGTAATGAGCAGTTCTTC.